This T cell receptor (beta chain) stems from a study of radiotherapy plus CTLA-4 blockade in lung cancer. Overall study: Objective responses were recorded in around 18% of patients, with disease control recorded in less than 40%.

V dropped 0 bases and J dropped 0 bases, with 10 bases sitting between them. The germline V gene encodes CDR1 SGHDT and CDR2 YYEEEE. This CDR3 spans 16 amino acids. Produced via immunoSEQ multiplex PCR; TCRdb's table is partial and in-frame only. The table shows some 15,000 clones, with approximately 76% occurring only once. This clonotype originated in a human donor with non-small cell lung cancer whose response to radiotherapy plus ipilimumab could not be evaluated. This specimen was peripheral blood, taken from a patient treated with radiotherapy plus ipilimumab. V usage is TRBV5-6 and J usage is TRBJ1-3; D not resolved. The CDR3 DNA follows: TGTGCCAGCAGCTTGGGAGGAGGGTTCTCTGGAAACACCATATATTTT. Translated: CASSLGGGFSGNTIYF. Together with reference TRBV5-6 and TRBJ1-3, the CDR3 gives the full variable domain: DAGVTQSPTHLIKTRGQQVTLRCSPKSGHDTVSWYQQALGQGPQFIFQYYEEEERQRGNFPDRFSGHQFPNYSSELNVNALLLGDSALYLCASSLGGGFSGNTIYFGEGSWLTVV.